The next 3 T cell receptor beta chains were all read from a single sample in a study of blood T cell repertoires in COVID-19. Clones were read by immunoSEQ multiplex PCR, and TCRdb kept only the in-frame ones, dropping some. The top ten clones hold roughly 8% of a sample with more than 150,000 clones, 65% to 90% of them seen once. The sample was peripheral blood. The receptors shown here come from a man in his fifties or sixties with acute or convalescent COVID-19.

The chain is built from TRBV4-1 and TRBJ2-3, with 8 bases fitting TRBD2. The CDR3 consists of 18 residues. V lost 4 bases to trimming and J lost 1 base; unmatched junction nucleotides: 13. The germline V gene encodes CDR1 MGHRA and CDR2 YSYEKL. CDR3 coding DNA: TGCGCCAGCAGCCGTAGCGGGGTCGTCGTCGAGGGCACAGATACGCAGTATTTT. This gives the protein CASSRSGVVVEGTDTQYF.

The V and J genes are TRBV6-5 and TRBJ1-2; D gene unclear. The CDR3 has 16 amino acids. Trimming shortened V by 2 bases and J by 0 bases, and 13 bases separated the two germline ends. Per germline, CDR1 MNHEY and CDR2 SVGAGI. The CDR3 sequence is CASSYGGGSANYGYTF. The DNA for the CDR3 is TGTGCCAGCAGTTACGGCGGAGGGTCCGCTAACTATGGCTACACCTTC.

The chain couples TRBV20-1 to TRBJ1-5; D uncertain. Deletions cut 3 bases from V and 3 bases from J, with 9 bases between. Germline V CDR1 and CDR2: DFQATT, SNEGSKA (reference sequence). The CDR3 is made up of 13 amino acids. This chain's CDR3 is CSASAPINQPQHF. CDR3 coding DNA: TGCAGTGCTAGTGCCCCCATCAATCAGCCCCAGCATTTT.